A selection of T cell receptor beta chains follows, all from one sample in a study of early T cells in non-severe SARS-CoV-2 infection. TCRdb reprocessed the 5' RACE reads via MiXCR and lists one record per CDR3 protein. In the table there are about 83,000 distinct CDR3 sequences, roughly an eighth of which are singletons. Material: whole blood. The receptors stem from an adult who was a healthcare worker with PCR-confirmed SARS-CoV-2 infection or an uninfected control (not recorded which). Both conserved end residues are part of each CDR3. D genes are given only for firm matches. Not every row has a clone size; where given, it reads once, few, many or a size class.

>TRBV5-1|TRBD2|many|TRBJ2-2
CASSWIPGLAGIRDTGELFF
TGCGCCAGCAGCTGGATCCCGGGACTAGCGGGAATTAGGGACACCGGGGAGCTGTTTTTT
>TRBV9|NA|few|TRBJ2-6
CASSPTSGANVLTF
TGTGCCAGCAGCCCCACCTCTGGGGCCAACGTCCTGACTTTC
>TRBV27|NA|NA|TRBJ2-3
CASSLLTTDTQYF
TGTGCCAGCAGTTTACTCACAACAGATACGCAGTATTTT
>TRBV20-1|TRBD2|few|TRBJ2-5
CSGARRETGETQYF
TGCAGTGGTGCGAGGCGGGAGACGGGAGAGACCCAGTACTTC
>TRBV20-1|TRBD2|few|TRBJ2-1
CSATPGLAGGNEQFF
TGCAGTGCTACCCCGGGACTAGCGGGAGGTAATGAGCAGTTCTTC
>TRBV7-9|TRBD1|many|TRBJ2-7
CASSLGGTGNEQYF
TGTGCCAGCAGCTTAGGTGGGACAGGGAACGAGCAGTACTTC
>TRBV3-1|NA|few|TRBJ2-1
CASSQGVHQFF
TGTGCCAGCAGCCAAGGGGTACACCAGTTCTTC
>TRBV24-1|NA|few|TRBJ2-2
CATSAPELVYTGELFF
TGTGCCACCAGTGCCCCTGAGCTGGTCTACACCGGGGAGCTGTTTTTT
>TRBV3-1|NA|NA|TRBJ2-7
CASSQWQGLEEQYF
TGTGCCAGCAGCCAATGGCAGGGGCTAGAGGAGCAGTACTTC
>TRBV20-1|TRBD2|NA|TRBJ2-7
CSATAHGTSGYEQYF
TGCAGTGCTACCGCCCACGGGACTAGCGGGTACGAGCAGTACTTC
>TRBV7-3|TRBD1|NA|TRBJ2-3
CASSSGQGRTDTQYF
TGTGCCAGCAGCTCCGGACAGGGGAGGACAGATACGCAGTATTTT
>TRBV7-9|TRBD1|NA|TRBJ1-1
CASSPWGIRGQSTEAFF
TGTGCCAGCAGCCCATGGGGCATTAGGGGGCAATCCACTGAAGCTTTCTTT
>TRBV4-2|NA|NA|TRBJ2-1
CASSQDLGGHQLANEQFF
TGTGCCAGCAGCCAAGATCTCGGTGGACATCAACTAGCTAATGAGCAGTTCTTC
>TRBV19|NA|NA|TRBJ2-5
CASSIGRMGTQYF
TGTGCCAGTAGTATAGGACGTATGGGGACCCAGTACTTC
>TRBV7-9|NA|NA|TRBJ2-2
CASRREPNTGELFF
TGTGCCAGCAGGAGGGAACCGAACACCGGGGAGCTGTTTTTT
>TRBV20-1|NA|NA|TRBJ1-5
CSASPAPYSNQPQHF
TGCAGTGCTAGCCCAGCGCCCTATAGCAATCAGCCCCAGCATTTT
>TRBV20-1|NA|NA|TRBJ2-2
CSARKRVSNTGELFF
TGCAGTGCTCGTAAGCGGGTTTCGAACACCGGGGAGCTGTTTTTT
>TRBV3-1|NA|NA|TRBJ2-7
CASSQGRSLPRSEQYF
TGTGCCAGCAGCCAAGGTCGGTCGCTTCCCCGGTCCGAGCAGTACTTC
>TRBV29-1|TRBD1|many|TRBJ2-7
CSVDSGTGFGEQYF
TGCAGCGTTGATTCCGGGACAGGGTTCGGCGAGCAGTACTTC
>TRBV11-2|NA|many|TRBJ1-1
CASSLDGPGAFF
TGTGCCAGCAGCTTAGATGGGCCGGGAGCTTTCTTT
>TRBV7-8|TRBD2|many|TRBJ2-3
CASSPGGLAGTSTDTQYF
TGTGCCAGCAGCCCCGGAGGACTAGCGGGAACTAGCACAGATACGCAGTATTTT
>TRBV30|NA|NA|TRBJ1-1
CAWSAGAGTEAFF
TGTGCCTGGAGTGCGGGGGCGGGCACTGAAGCTTTCTTT
>TRBV3-1|TRBD2|many|TRBJ2-5
CASSQEAAGGGRHF
TGTGCCAGCAGCCAAGAAGCTGCGGGCGGGGGTAGGCACTTC
>TRBV6-2/TRBV6-3|TRBD2|few|TRBJ2-1
CASSYLQAPSGILRDEQFF
TGTGCCAGCAGTTACCTCCAGGCCCCTAGCGGGATCCTACGGGATGAGCAGTTCTTC
>TRBV11-2|TRBD2|many|TRBJ2-1
CASSYRLARDEQFF
TGTGCCAGCAGCTACCGACTAGCACGGGATGAGCAGTTCTTC
>TRBV5-4|TRBD2|few|TRBJ2-1
CASSPSGRVGNEQFF
TGTGCCAGCAGCCCTAGCGGGAGGGTTGGCAACGAGCAGTTCTTC
>TRBV7-6|TRBD1|few|TRBJ1-1
CASSYQGQGDTEAFF
TGTGCCAGCAGCTACCAGGGCCAGGGGGACACTGAAGCTTTCTTT
>TRBV20-1|NA|many|TRBJ2-7
CSAHPASGEQYF
TGCAGTGCTCACCCGGCCTCCGGCGAGCAGTACTTC
>TRBV12-3/TRBV12-4|TRBD2|NA|TRBJ2-7
CASSFASDRVTSGSYEQYF
TGTGCCAGCAGTTTCGCATCGGACAGGGTGACTAGCGGGTCCTACGAGCAGTACTTC
>TRBV4-1|NA|NA|TRBJ2-5
CASSQGSETQYF
TGCGCCAGCAGCCAAGGGTCTGAGACCCAGTACTTC
>TRBV7-2|NA|many|TRBJ2-7
CASSSNAVSYEQYF
TGTGCCAGCAGCTCCAACGCTGTCTCCTACGAGCAGTACTTC
>TRBV12-3/TRBV12-4|NA|many|TRBJ2-5
CASSTGTPETQYF
TGTGCCAGCAGTACCGGGACGCCCGAGACCCAGTACTTC
>TRBV7-2|TRBD1|few|TRBJ2-2
CASSLGQGIGELFF
TGTGCCAGCAGCTTAGGACAGGGCATCGGGGAGCTGTTTTTT
>TRBV5-1|NA|many|TRBJ1-1
CASSLDSMNTEAFF
TGCGCCAGCAGCTTGGACAGCATGAACACTGAAGCTTTCTTT
>TRBV4-1|TRBD2|NA|TRBJ2-7
CASSQWLAGGEQYF
TGCGCCAGCAGCCAATGGCTAGCGGGAGGCGAGCAGTACTTC
>TRBV7-9|TRBD2|NA|TRBJ2-1
CASSAKFSGSPRNEQFF
TGTGCCAGCAGCGCAAAATTTAGCGGGAGTCCGAGGAATGAGCAGTTCTTC
>TRBV6-6|NA|NA|TRBJ1-1
CASISAPRWDTEAFF
TGTGCCAGCATTTCCGCCCCTAGGTGGGACACTGAAGCTTTCTTT
>TRBV7-3|TRBD2|NA|TRBJ2-7
CASSILAGGTYEQYF
TGTGCCAGCAGCATACTAGCGGGAGGAACCTACGAGCAGTACTTC
>TRBV5-1|TRBD1|few|TRBJ1-1
CASSLETGGRTEAFF
TGCGCCAGCAGCTTGGAGACAGGGGGCAGGACTGAAGCTTTCTTT
>TRBV6-5|TRBD2|few|TRBJ2-1
CASSYRTASGEGNEQFF
TGTGCCAGCAGTTACAGGACGGCTAGCGGGGAAGGGAATGAGCAGTTCTTC
>TRBV5-4|NA|NA|TRBJ2-3
CASSLGGGMSTDTQYF
TGTGCCAGCAGCTTGGGTGGCGGGATGAGCACAGATACGCAGTATTTT
>TRBV3-2|NA|NA|TRBJ1-6
CASSPPGGAPLHF
TGTGCCAGCAGCCCCCCCGGTGGGGCACCCCTCCACTTT
>TRBV18|TRBD2|few|TRBJ2-7
CASSPPTSGSYEQYF
TGTGCCAGCTCACCACCGACTAGCGGTTCCTACGAGCAGTACTTC
>TRBV27|NA|medium-sized|TRBJ1-5
CASSERASNQPQHF
TGTGCCAGCTCTGAAAGGGCAAGCAATCAGCCCCAGCATTTT
>TRBV7-9|NA|NA|TRBJ2-5
CASSLDGNQETQYF
TGTGCCAGCAGCTTAGACGGGAACCAAGAGACCCAGTACTTC
>TRBV19|TRBD1|NA|TRBJ1-5
CASSKTGTQHF
TGTGCCAGTAGTAAGACAGGGACCCAGCATTTT
>TRBV27|NA|few|TRBJ1-2
CASSLRTTPLGYGYTF
TGTGCCAGCAGTTTGCGGACTACCCCTTTAGGCTATGGCTACACCTTC
>TRBV11-2|NA|few|TRBJ1-5
CASSLGGLDYQPQHF
TGTGCCAGCAGCTTAGGGGGCTTGGATTATCAGCCCCAGCATTTT
>TRBV20-1|TRBD2|few|TRBJ2-7
CSARPGTSGVYEQYF
TGCAGTGCTCGACCCGGGACTAGCGGGGTTTACGAGCAGTACTTC
>TRBV7-2|NA|NA|TRBJ2-7
CASSLRDRLQYF
TGTGCCAGCAGCTTGCGTGATAGGCTGCAGTACTTC